This T cell receptor (beta chain) emerged from a study of OX40 agonist ivuxolimab in advanced cancers. This CDR3 region has 16 residues. Germline CDR1 LNHDA, CDR2 SQIVND (reference sequence). Deletions cut 3 bases from V and 5 bases from J, with 17 bases between. Sequencing was performed with immunoSEQ multiplex PCR; in TCRdb, only in-frame clones are kept and a portion is missing. The data hold tens of thousands of clones, with around 84% observed a single time. The J gene is TRBJ1-5, the V gene TRBV19; a weak D match, TRBD1 (5 bases). Source: CD4+ or CD8+ T cells sorted from blood, taken in a trial of the OX40 agonist ivuxolimab. The clonotype originates from an adult with an advanced solid tumor such as melanoma, head and neck, liver or kidney cancer. The CDR3: CASSILGRRGHQPQHF. CDR3 coding DNA: TGTGCCAGTAGTATCTTGGGCAGGAGGGGCCATCAGCCCCAGCATTTT. Full variable domain (rest looked up from reference TRBV19 and TRBJ1-5): DGGITQSPKYLFRKEGQNVTLSCEQNLNHDAMYWYRQDPGQGLRLIYYSQIVNDFQKGDIAEGYSVSREKKESFPLTVTSAQKNPTAFYLCASSILGRRGHQPQHFGDGTRLSIL.